The 28 T cell receptor beta chains reported below all come from one sample, sequenced in a study of shared clonotypes between healthy human individuals. Here immunoSEQ multiplex PCR was the method, and the copy in TCRdb shows in-frame clones only, minus some. The profile shows 950,000 to 1,300,000 clones, approximately 70% of them singletons. The sequenced sample was memory CD4+ T cells sorted from blood. Subset reported: CD45RA-negative fraction. The origin of the receptors is a man between 18 and 29 years old in good health.

The rearrangement links TRBV6-5 to TRBJ1-1; 11 bases line up with TRBD1. Trimming at V came to 1 base and at J to 10 bases, leaving 5 bases not matched to a gene. The CDR3 extends over 14 amino acids. From germline, CDR1 is MNHEY and CDR2 SVGAGI. Written as DNA, the CDR3 is TGTGCCAGCAGTTACTTCGGACAGGGGGCGCGAGCTTTCTTT. Its translation: CASSYFGQGARAFF.

This clone was recorded a few times. J is TRBJ2-3 and V is TRBV6-1; D not certain. CDR3 length equals 12 residues. V dropped 1 base and J dropped 6 bases, with 5 bases sitting between them. The V gene's germline CDR1 is MNHNS and CDR2 SASEGT. DNA for the CDR3: TGTGCCAGCAGTGAAGTGGGTGATACGCAGTATTTT. Its translation is CASSEVGDTQYF.

The rearrangement links TRBV6-1 to TRBJ2-7, with D possibly being TRBD2 (5 bases). CDR3 length: 15 residues. Germline CDR1 and CDR2: MNHNS and SASEGT. With 3 bases removed from V and 4 bases from J, the gap between germline ends came to 16 bases. The CDR3 protein is CASSDGGRNGYEQYF. The CDR3 region has the DNA TGTGCCAGCAGTGATGGTGGGAGAAATGGGTACGAGCAGTACTTC.

The chain links TRBV5-4 to TRBJ2-7; TRBD2 matches at 10 bases. J gave up 5 bases and V 4 bases, and 18 bases lay outside the gene matches. Germline-derived CDR1 and CDR2 are SGHNT and YYREEE (reference sequence). CDR3 length equals 18 residues. The CDR3 nucleotides read TGTGCCAGCAGCCAGAGAGGAGGGCTAGCGGGAGTGAGGAACGAGCAGTACTTC. It specifies CASSQRGGLAGVRNEQYF.

The V gene is TRBV5-1, the J gene TRBJ2-2; possibly TRBD2 for D (6 bases). The germline gives CDR1 SGHRS, CDR2 YFSETQ. Trimming pared 4 bases from V and 2 bases from J, leaving 18 bases between. This CDR3 contains 17 residues. CDR3 in amino acids: CASSRGTESYNTGELFF. In DNA form, the CDR3 reads TGCGCCAGCAGCCGGGGGACGGAGAGTTACAACACCGGGGAGCTGTTTTTT.

The chain carries TRBV11-2 and TRBJ1-1; D perhaps matches TRBD1 (5 bases). This CDR3 comprises 16 residues. Germline V gives CDR1 SGHAT, CDR2 FQNNGV. V was cut by 1 base and J by 0 bases, with 12 bases left in between. The chain's CDR3 is CASSLVGGAMNTEAFF. In DNA form, the CDR3 reads TGTGCCAGCAGCTTAGTGGGAGGGGCGATGAACACTGAAGCTTTCTTT.

The V gene is TRBV7-9, the J gene TRBJ1-2, with 7 bases identical to TRBD1. The CDR3 consists of 17 residues. V shed 3 bases and J 2 bases; nucleotides not matched to a gene: 12. CDR1 SEHNR and CDR2 FQNEAQ come from the germline V gene (reference sequence). The CDR3: CASSLDLQGGVNYGYTF. The CDR3 DNA reads TGTGCCAGCAGCTTGGATCTCCAGGGGGGAGTCAACTATGGCTACACCTTC.

The chain is built from TRBV6-1 and TRBJ1-2; the D gene is possibly TRBD1 (5 bases). CDR3 size: 13 residues. Per the germline V gene, CDR1 is MNHNS and CDR2 is SASEGT. V dropped 2 bases and J dropped 4 bases, with 8 bases sitting between them. In nucleotides, the CDR3 is TGTGCCAGCAGTGAACAGGGAAGCTATGGCTACACCTTC. It specifies CASSEQGSYGYTF.

The chain has TRBV19 and TRBJ2-7; possibly TRBD2 for D (7 bases). The CDR3 is 17 residues long. In germline, CDR1 is LNHDA, CDR2 SQIVND (reference sequence). V dropped 3 bases and J dropped 4 bases, with 22 bases sitting between them. The CDR3 bases are TGTGCCAGTAGTATTACTCGCGGGGGCCGCCCCCATTACGAGCAGTACTTC. Translation: CASSITRGGRPHYEQYF.

J is TRBJ2-7 and V is TRBV7-8, with D unresolved. CDR3 length: 13 residues. Germline assignment: CDR1 SGHVS and CDR2 FQNEAQ. The germline V and J ends were trimmed by 5 bases and 6 bases, with 14 bases remaining between them. Here the CDR3 reads CASSRGPLGEQYF. The CDR3 DNA reads TGTGCCAGCAGCCGAGGTCCCTTGGGCGAGCAGTACTTC.

The rearrangement uses TRBV2 and TRBJ1-4, with D uncertain. The length of the CDR3 is 14 residues. The germline V and J ends were trimmed by 2 bases and 4 bases, with 8 bases remaining between them. The germline V gene has CDR1 SNHLY and CDR2 FYNNEI. CDR3 DNA: TGTGCCAGCAGTGAACGTCGGGTTAATGAAAAACTGTTTTTT. It specifies CASSERRVNEKLFF. Variable domain in full (rest from reference TRBV2 and TRBJ1-4): EPEVTQTPSHQVTQMGQEVILRCVPISNHLYFYWYRQILGQKVEFLVSFYNNEISEKSEIFDDQFSVERPDGSNFTLKIRSTKLEDSAMYFCASSERRVNEKLFFGSGTQLSVL.

As regards this clone: Other DNA sequences in this specimen translate into the identical CDR3. Here the CDR3 DNA reads TGCGCCAGCAGCTTCGGACAGAATAATGAAAAACTGTTTTTT. Its translation is CASSFGQNNEKLFF. The chain employs TRBV5-1 and TRBJ1-4; D may be TRBD1 (6 bases). V was clipped by 2 bases and J by 4 bases, with 9 bases between them. Germline V gene sequence: CDR1 SGHRS, CDR2 YFSETQ. This CDR3 comprises 14 residues.

Note on this clone: The likely explanation is a read error, given a far larger clone one base away. The CDR3 nucleotides read TGTGCCAACAGTGTTAGCGGGAGTGGGACCGGGGAGCTGTTTTTT. This encodes CANSVSGSGTGELFF. The chain is built from TRBV6-1 and TRBJ2-2; the match to TRBD2 covers 9 bases. This CDR3 contains 15 residues. Germline CDR1 and CDR2: MNHNS and SASEGT.

The J gene is TRBJ2-5, the V gene TRBV2; a weak D match, TRBD1 (6 bases). Germline CDR1 is SNHLY and CDR2 is FYNNEI. The V and J ends lost 2 bases and 2 bases respectively, with 15 bases between them. This CDR3 is built from 16 residues. Here the CDR3 DNA reads TGTGCCAGCAGTGAACTGGGGGCAGGTATGCAAGAGACCCAGTACTTC. Translated, it gives CASSELGAGMQETQYF. Looking up the rest from reference TRBV2 and TRBJ2-5 gives the full variable domain: EPEVTQTPSHQVTQMGQEVILRCVPISNHLYFYWYRQILGQKVEFLVSFYNNEISEKSEIFDDQFSVERPDGSNFTLKIRSTKLEDSAMYFCASSELGAGMQETQYFGPGTRLLVL.

This chain connects TRBV7-2 to TRBJ1-2; 8 bases are shared with TRBD1. CDR1 is SGHTA and CDR2 is FQGNSA in the germline V gene. The CDR3 extends over 14 amino acids. V lost 2 bases and J lost 3; bases outside the gene matches: 2. The CDR3 loop is CASSLRDRYYGYTF. In nucleotides, the CDR3 is TGTGCCAGCAGCTTAAGGGACAGGTACTATGGCTACACCTTC.

CDR3 nucleotides: TGTGCCATCAGTGAGTCCGGGGGTGGAGAAAAACTGTTTTTT. Encoded protein: CAISESGGGEKLFF. V gene TRBV10-3 combines with J gene TRBJ1-4; a weak D match, TRBD1 (5 bases). Germline V CDR1 and CDR2: ENHRY, SYGVKD. The V and J ends lost 0 bases and 8 bases respectively, with 10 bases between them. The CDR3 consists of 14 residues.

The rearrangement links TRBV5-1 to TRBJ2-7, with 7 bases lining up with TRBD2. The CDR3 runs to 14 residues. Trimming at V came to 4 bases and at J to 3 bases, leaving 7 bases not matched to a gene. Looked up from germline, CDR1 is SGHRS and CDR2 is YFSETQ. The CDR3 coding sequence is TGCGCCAGCAGCCCGAGGACTAGTAACTACGAGCAGTACTTC. This sequence encodes CASSPRTSNYEQYF.

The chain combines TRBV7-9 with TRBJ2-7; D perhaps matches TRBD1 (6 bases). The CDR3 extends over 13 amino acids. Germline V lookup: CDR1 SEHNR, CDR2 FQNEAQ (reference sequence). Trimming shortened V by 2 bases and J by 7 bases, and 12 bases separated the two germline ends. The CDR3 loop reads CASSLNRDREQYF. In nucleotides, the CDR3 is TGTGCCAGCAGCTTAAACAGGGATCGAGAGCAGTACTTC.

The V and J genes are TRBV4-1 and TRBJ2-5; D gene uncertain. CDR3 length equals 14 residues. The germline V gene encodes CDR1 MGHRA and CDR2 YSYEKL. The V and J ends lost 0 bases and 2 bases respectively, with 7 bases between them. CDR3 in DNA: TGCGCCAGCAGCCAAGATCCATCTCAAGAGACCCAGTACTTC. It yields the protein CASSQDPSQETQYF.

The chain couples TRBV5-4 to TRBJ2-5; 7 positions match TRBD1. The CDR3 is 15 amino acids. Germline-derived CDR1 and CDR2 are SGHNT and YYREEE (reference sequence). The ends lost 2 bases at V and 5 bases at J; junction bases unmatched: 9. CDR3 in DNA: TGTGCCAGCAGCTTAGGCAACAGGGGAACGGAGACCCAGTACTTC. It codes for CASSLGNRGTETQYF.

The chain uses TRBV7-2 and TRBJ1-3, with TRBD1 as a possible D gene (6 bases). CDR1 is SGHTA and CDR2 is FQGNSA in the germline V gene. V lost 4 bases and J lost 6, with 10 bases in between. CDR3 length equals 13 residues. Written as DNA, the CDR3 is TGTGCCAGCAGCTCGGACAGTTTAAACACCATATATTTT. Translation gives CASSSDSLNTIYF.

This chain uses TRBV4-3 with TRBJ1-1; tentatively, D is TRBD1 (6 bases). Germline loops: CDR1 LGHNA, CDR2 YSLEER. The CDR3 sequence is 14 residues long. V was trimmed by 7 bases and J by 1 base, leaving 13 bases between them. DNA of the CDR3: TGCGCCAGCAAAAAGGGACACGAGAACACTGAAGCTTTCTTT. Translating it yields CASKKGHENTEAFF.

There are a few counts of this clone. The rearrangement uses TRBV7-9 and TRBJ2-5, with a tentative D call TRBD2 (6 bases). This CDR3 has 14 amino acids. V lost 4 bases, J lost 4 bases, and 13 bases lay in between. Germline V gene sequence: CDR1 SEHNR, CDR2 FQNEAQ (reference sequence). The CDR3 spells CASSSRGSGETQYF. The DNA for the CDR3 is TGTGCCAGCAGCTCCCGGGGGAGCGGAGAGACCCAGTACTTC.

The rearrangement uses TRBV11-2 and TRBJ1-5, with D possibly being TRBD1 (5 bases). Germline CDR1 reads SGHAT; CDR2 reads FQNNGV. This CDR3 contains 15 residues. V was pared by 5 bases and J by 4 bases, with 15 bases between. DNA of the CDR3: TGTGCCAGCAGCGAGGGGATGGGGGGGAATCAGCCCCAGCATTTT. Protein sequence: CASSEGMGGNQPQHF.

A few counts support this clone. This chain joins TRBV7-6 and TRBJ2-5; D is unclear. The CDR3 consists of 13 residues. V dropped 4 bases and J dropped 5 bases, with 11 bases sitting between them. The germline V gene has CDR1 SGHVS and CDR2 FNYEAQ. CDR3 protein: CASSSRSLETQYF. CDR3 in DNA: TGTGCCAGCAGCTCCAGGTCCCTGGAGACCCAGTACTTC.

The chain carries TRBV28 and TRBJ1-2; D is uncertain. The V gene's germline CDR1 is MDHEN and CDR2 SYDVKM. The CDR3 spans 11 residues. V lost 2 bases and J 9 bases, leaving 7 bases between the germline ends. CDR3 loop: CASSLGRSYTF. The CDR3 DNA reads as TGTGCCAGCAGTTTAGGTAGGAGCTACACCTTC.

V and J are TRBV5-4 and TRBJ2-6, with D unclear. From germline, CDR1 is SGHNT and CDR2 YYREEE (reference sequence). The V end lost 3 bases, the J end lost 1 base, and 11 bases lay between the germline ends. The CDR3 runs 16 residues. CDR3 protein: CASSSRQGSGANVLTF. For the CDR3, the DNA is TGTGCCAGCAGCTCACGACAAGGTTCTGGGGCCAACGTCCTGACTTTC.

This clone was seen only once. This rearrangement joins TRBV7-9 to TRBJ1-5; weak D call: TRBD1 (6 bases). Between the trimmed V and J ends, which lost 2 bases and 5 bases, there was a span of 25 bases. CDR1 is SEHNR, CDR2 FQNEAQ, per germline (reference sequence). The CDR3 is 19 amino acids. The CDR3 loop reads CASSLRRAGDMEGDQPQHF. CDR3 in DNA: TGTGCCAGCAGCTTAAGACGCGCGGGGGACATGGAGGGGGATCAGCCCCAGCATTTT.